This T cell receptor (beta chain) derives from a study of cytomegalovirus exposure and HLA in healthy donors. The wider study: The approximately 670 first-cohort repertoires and the 130 or so validation repertoires shared the same platform, a later analysis reported.

General study findings and limits: A list of roughly 160 TCR beta chains associated with cytomegalovirus was given. In a later analysis, first-cohort TCR clusters were found to tend to co-occur in the roughly 120 validation repertoires. Testing in vitro showed a few CMV-associated chains specific for CMV antigens.

The V segment lost 0 bases and the J segment 2 bases; nucleotides outside the gene matches: 4. The CDR3 contains 17 residues. CDR1 is SGHRS, CDR2 YFSETQ, per germline. Some clones are missing from TCRdb's copy, which holds only in-frame ones; the method was immunoSEQ multiplex PCR. The data show some 150,000 clones, 94% seen once. About this clone itself: Its antigen is unidentified.

The TCR originated in a man between 18 and 35 years old in good health and CMV-seropositive. Specimen: PBMCs. The rearrangement joins TRBV5-1 to TRBJ1-3; 11 bases align to TRBD1. This CDR3 reads CASSLGTGGFAGNTIYF. The CDR3 DNA follows: TGCGCCAGCAGCTTGGGGACAGGGGGCTTCGCTGGAAACACCATATATTTT.